The T cell receptor (beta chain) described here comes from a study of T-cell reconstitution after alpha-beta-depleted transplantation in children. Trimming cost V 4 bases and J 1 base, with 16 bases left between them. The length of the CDR3 is 16 residues. Germline V gives CDR1 SGDLS, CDR2 YYNGEE. This clonotype was recorded a few times. Its specificity is not known. Study-level points and caveats: Some patients showed high day-60 TCRbeta diversity, which derived from surviving recipient T cells and thymic progenitors. After transplant, at about two months, alpha-beta T cells were reportedly derived from several hundred expanded graft clones. Once a year had passed after transplant, T-cell counts and diversity came mostly from newly produced T cells.

Library preparation (for TCRbeta) was performed with unique molecular identifiers. TCRdb re-analysed the PCR reads in MiXCR, keeping a single row per CDR3 protein. The sample gives a few hundred thousand distinct CDR3 sequences, approximately 24% of which show up once; 4% to 6% is in the top ten. The receptor comes from a female patient aged 2-9 years who had a stem cell transplant for congenital amegakaryocytic thrombocytopenia, so the T cells may come from the graft donor. The sequencing here drew on PBMCs, mostly from graft donor cells, taken 360 days after TCRalphabeta/CD19-depleted stem cell transplant. The V gene is TRBV9, the J gene TRBJ2-3; tentatively, D is TRBD2 (6 bases). Here the CDR3 reads CASSKIGGIGTDTQYF. The CDR3 DNA is TGTGCCAGCAGCAAAATTGGGGGGATCGGCACAGATACGCAGTATTTT.